Listed here are 16 T cell receptor beta chains from one sample, sequenced in a study of blood T cell repertoires in COVID-19. Profiled with immunoSEQ multiplex PCR; TCRdb holds only in-frame clones, not every one. The data hold some 100,000 clones, with 60% to 85% observed a single time. Sample: peripheral blood. The source is a man in his 70s with acute or convalescent COVID-19.

J is TRBJ2-5 and V is TRBV4-1, with no clear D. Looked up from germline, CDR1 is MGHRA and CDR2 is YSYEKL. V was clipped by 0 bases and J by 6 bases, with 8 bases between them. The CDR3 covers 13 residues. The CDR3 DNA reads TGCGCCAGCAGCCAAGATGAGAGAAAGACCCAGTACTTC. It encodes CASSQDERKTQYF.

This chain uses TRBV7-8 with TRBJ2-3; D might be TRBD2 (5 bases). The CDR3 has 16 residues. Trimming removed 5 bases from V and 2 bases from J, with 17 bases in between. Per germline, CDR1 SGHVS and CDR2 FQNEAQ. The CDR3 region has the DNA TGTGCCAGCAGCCTATGGGAGAGCTCCGACACAGATACGCAGTATTTT. Encoded protein: CASSLWESSDTDTQYF.

This chain links TRBV28 with TRBJ1-1; D is uncertain. This CDR3 is 16 amino acids long. Trimming pared 5 bases from V and 0 bases from J, leaving 16 bases between. Germline lookup yields CDR1 MDHEN and CDR2 SYDVKM. CDR3 coding DNA: TGTGCCAGCAGTCCCGGGATTTCGTTCTTGAACACTGAAGCTTTCTTT. It is translated as CASSPGISFLNTEAFF. Complete variable domain (other parts from reference TRBV28 and TRBJ1-1): DVKVTQSSRYLVKRTGEKVFLECVQDMDHENMFWYRQDPGLGLRLIYFSYDVKMKEKGDIPEGYSVSREKKERFSLILESASTNQTSMYLCASSPGISFLNTEAFFGQGTRLTVV.

The chain couples TRBV2 to TRBJ1-1; possibly TRBD1 for D (6 bases). The germline CDR1 and CDR2 sequences are SNHLY and FYNNEI. V was trimmed by 4 bases and J by 1 base, leaving 13 bases between them. There are 15 residues in the CDR3. CDR3 in amino acids: CASSGSGGPNTEAFF. DNA for the CDR3: TGTGCCAGCAGTGGCTCGGGGGGGCCGAACACTGAAGCTTTCTTT.

This rearrangement joins TRBV7-8 to TRBJ1-5; D gene uncertain. Germline values: CDR1 SGHVS, CDR2 FQNEAQ. With 1 base removed from V and 3 bases from J, the gap between germline ends came to 19 bases. The CDR3 length is 18 residues. In DNA, the CDR3 is TGTGCCAGCAGCTTAGGAGGGCTGGTGCAGGCCAACAATCAGCCCCAGCATTTT. Translated, it gives CASSLGGLVQANNQPQHF.

The chain recombines TRBV7-2 with TRBJ2-3; D remains ambiguous. Trimming took off 4 bases at V and 7 bases at J, with 9 bases between the two ends. Germline values: CDR1 SGHTA, CDR2 FQGNSA. This CDR3 comprises 12 residues. The CDR3 spells CASSSLVNTQYF. In DNA, the CDR3 is TGTGCCAGCAGCTCTCTTGTTAATACGCAGTATTTT.

This clone appeared once. The chain has TRBV7-6 and TRBJ2-6, with no clear D. V lost 2 bases and J lost 4, with 15 bases in between. Germline CDR1 reads SGHVS; CDR2 reads FNYEAQ. The CDR3 consists of 17 residues. The CDR3 spells CASSLRARSAGANVLTF. The CDR3 DNA follows: TGTGCCAGCAGCTTACGCGCCAGATCAGCGGGGGCCAACGTCCTGACTTTC.

The rearrangement joins TRBV4-2 to TRBJ1-5, with a tentative D call TRBD1 (5 bases). In germline, CDR1 is LGHNA, CDR2 YNFKEQ. This CDR3 has 16 residues. V dropped 0 bases and J dropped 10 bases, with 19 bases sitting between them. This chain's CDR3 is CASSQEGQGSWAPQHF. The CDR3 coding sequence is TGTGCCAGCAGCCAAGAGGGCCAGGGAAGTTGGGCTCCCCAGCATTTT.

The rearrangement uses TRBV14 and TRBJ2-7; 11 bases fit TRBD2. The CDR3 contains 14 residues. The V segment lost 0 bases and the J segment 5 bases; nucleotides outside the gene matches: 0. Germline V gene data show CDR1 as SGHDN and CDR2 as FVKESK. CDR3 sequence (DNA): TGTGCCAGCAGCCAAGAGGGACTAGCGGACGAGCAGTACTTC. This codes for CASSQEGLADEQYF.

The chain recombines TRBV19 with TRBJ1-1, with D tentatively TRBD1 (5 bases). Germline values: CDR1 LNHDA, CDR2 SQIVND (reference sequence). The germline V and J ends were trimmed by 1 base and 1 base, with 10 bases remaining between them. The CDR3 is 15 amino acids. The CDR3 DNA reads as TGTGCCAGTAGTATAGTCGGGGGAACGAACACTGAAGCTTTCTTT. Translated, it gives CASSIVGGTNTEAFF.

The chain carries TRBV29-1 and TRBJ2-3; D may be TRBD1 (5 bases). V was cut by 5 bases and J by 3 bases, with 15 bases left in between. Per the germline V gene, CDR1 is SQVTM and CDR2 is ANQGSEA. The CDR3 extends over 14 amino acids. CDR3 in amino acids: CSVTGPQGTDTQYF. Written as DNA, the CDR3 is TGCAGCGTTACAGGCCCCCAAGGGACAGATACGCAGTATTTT.

V is TRBV7-8 and J is TRBJ2-1; possibly TRBD2 for D (5 bases). The CDR3 runs to 16 residues. Trimming took 5 bases from V and 0 from J, leaving 14 bases between them. Germline values: CDR1 SGHVS, CDR2 FQNEAQ. The CDR3: CASSPRAVSSYNEQFF. CDR3 coding DNA: TGTGCCAGCAGCCCCCGAGCGGTTAGCTCCTACAATGAGCAGTTCTTC.

The DNA for the CDR3 is TGTGCCAGCAGTTATTCCCTACGGGAGACCCAGTACTTC. This encodes CASSYSLRETQYF. The J gene is TRBJ2-5, the V gene TRBV6-5; D is ambiguous. The CDR3 is 13 residues long. CDR1 and CDR2 from the germline V gene are MNHEY and SVGAGI. The ends were cut back, 3 bases at V and 5 bases at J, with 10 bases in the middle.

The CDR3: CASSPTGTHFNEQFF. For the CDR3, the DNA is TGTGCCAGCAGCCCAACCGGGACACATTTCAATGAGCAGTTCTTC. The rearrangement uses TRBV7-3 and TRBJ2-1; D may be TRBD1 (6 bases). Trimming took 5 bases from V and 6 from J, leaving 17 bases between them. The CDR3 extends over 15 amino acids. CDR1 is SGHTA and CDR2 is FQGTGA in the germline V gene.

The chain recombines TRBV5-8 with TRBJ1-1; D uncertain. This CDR3 is built from 13 residues. Germline loops: CDR1 SGHTS, CDR2 YDEGEE. V lost 5 bases to trimming and J lost 2 bases, with 10 bases between them. The CDR3 protein is CASREAGNTEAFF. DNA for the CDR3: TGTGCCAGCAGGGAGGCAGGAAACACTGAAGCTTTCTTT.

The chain uses TRBV7-3 and TRBJ1-1, with 9 bases identical to TRBD1. This CDR3 region has 12 residues. Germline CDR1 and CDR2: SGHTA and FQGTGA. The ends lost 4 bases at V and 10 bases at J; junction bases unmatched: 4. Here the CDR3 reads CASSSDRGPAFF. In nucleotides, the CDR3 is TGTGCCAGCAGCTCGGACAGGGGTCCAGCTTTCTTT.